A single TCR beta chain is shown here with its context. What it recognizes is unknown. Each sorted subset replicate got 200 ng genomic DNA, 30,000 or so genomes. Here immunoSEQ multiplex PCR was the method, and the copy in TCRdb shows in-frame clones only, minus some. This table holds about 800,000 clones, 90% to 98% found once. The germline V gene encodes CDR1 MRHNA and CDR2 SNTAGT. The CDR3 spans 14 residues. V was shortened by 7 bases and J by 2 bases, with 11 bases between the two germline ends. These data are taken from a study of shared clonotypes between healthy human individuals. Study-level results: What naive subsets generally showed was a larger estimated richness than memory subsets showed. In a few donors, about 5% of naive CD4 clonotypes appeared in common. A reduction in generation probabilities was seen for non-shared clonotypes relative to those shared by all four donors.

Selected positively for CCR7 and CD45RO-negative, naive CD8 cells excluded terminally differentiated effector memory CD45RA+ cells. V is TRBV6-4 and J is TRBJ2-2; D gene unclear. The clonotype was recovered from a young man in good health. Sequenced input: naive CD8+ T cells sorted from blood. The CDR3, as DNA: TGTGCCAGCACCGACGGCGTTAACACCGGGGAGCTGTTTTTT. Protein sequence: CASTDGVNTGELFF.